This TCR beta chain was profiled in a study of CD8 T cells in Susac syndrome. V dropped 4 bases and J dropped 5; count of bases not matched to a gene: 4. From germline, CDR1 is SGHRS and CDR2 YFSETQ. The CDR3 totals 13 residues. The control group consisted of healthy donors matched for age and sex. Negative isolation was used for CD8+ and CD4+ T cells and FACS enrichment for TEMRA cells. RNA was extracted with the RNeasy kit, and a quantity of about 0.45 to 1 ug was reverse transcribed using random hexamers. TCRdb analysed the immunoSEQ multiplex PCR reads with MiXCR anew, one entry per CDR3 protein. The sample has approximately 110,000 distinct CDR3 sequences, around 96% seen once.

This TCR was recovered from a human donor in good health. Input material: CD4+ T cells from PBMCs. The V call is TRBV5-1, the J call TRBJ2-7, with 9 nucleotides matching TRBD1. In nucleotides, the CDR3 is TGCGCCAGCAGCCGGGACAGGGCAAACGAGCAGTACTTC. As protein: CASSRDRANEQYF.